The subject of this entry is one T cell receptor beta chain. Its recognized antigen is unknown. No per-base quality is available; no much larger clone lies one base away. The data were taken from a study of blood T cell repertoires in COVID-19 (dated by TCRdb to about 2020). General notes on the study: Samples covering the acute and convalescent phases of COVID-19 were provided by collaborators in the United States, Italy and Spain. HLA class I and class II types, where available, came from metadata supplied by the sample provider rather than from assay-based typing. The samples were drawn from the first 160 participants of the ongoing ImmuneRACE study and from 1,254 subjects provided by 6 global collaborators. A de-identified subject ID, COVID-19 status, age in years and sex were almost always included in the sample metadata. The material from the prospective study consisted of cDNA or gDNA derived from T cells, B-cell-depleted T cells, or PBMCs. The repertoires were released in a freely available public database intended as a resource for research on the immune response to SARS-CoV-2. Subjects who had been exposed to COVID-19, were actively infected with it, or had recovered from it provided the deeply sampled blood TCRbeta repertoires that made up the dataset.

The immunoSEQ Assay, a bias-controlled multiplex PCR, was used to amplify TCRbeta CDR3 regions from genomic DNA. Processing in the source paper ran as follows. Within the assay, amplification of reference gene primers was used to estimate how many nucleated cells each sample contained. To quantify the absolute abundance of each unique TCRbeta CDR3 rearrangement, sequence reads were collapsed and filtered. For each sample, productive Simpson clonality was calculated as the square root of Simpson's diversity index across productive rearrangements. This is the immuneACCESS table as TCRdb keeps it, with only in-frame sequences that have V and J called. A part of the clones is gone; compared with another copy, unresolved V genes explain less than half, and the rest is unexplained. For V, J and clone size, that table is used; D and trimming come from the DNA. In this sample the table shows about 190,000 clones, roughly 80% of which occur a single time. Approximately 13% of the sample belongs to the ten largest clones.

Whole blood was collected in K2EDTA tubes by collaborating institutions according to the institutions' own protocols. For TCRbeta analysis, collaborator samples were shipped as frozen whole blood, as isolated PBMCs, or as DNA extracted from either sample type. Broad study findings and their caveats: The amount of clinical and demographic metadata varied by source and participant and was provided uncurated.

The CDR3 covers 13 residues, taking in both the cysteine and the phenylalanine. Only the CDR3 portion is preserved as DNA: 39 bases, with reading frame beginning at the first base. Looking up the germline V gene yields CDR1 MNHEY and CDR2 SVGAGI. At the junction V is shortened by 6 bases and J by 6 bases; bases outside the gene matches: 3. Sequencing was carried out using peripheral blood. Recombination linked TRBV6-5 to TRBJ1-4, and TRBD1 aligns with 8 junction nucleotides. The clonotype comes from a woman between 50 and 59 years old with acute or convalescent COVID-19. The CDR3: CASSRGLDEKLFF. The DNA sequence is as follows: TGTGCCAGCAGCAGGGGGCTAGATGAAAAACTGTTTTTT.